This T cell receptor (beta chain) comes out of a study of T cells in Graves' hyperthyroidism and ophthalmopathy. RNA transcripts served as the template for amplifying TCR beta CDR3 regions. HTBI primers drove first-round RT-PCR of the TCR CDR3. One entry per CDR3 protein results from TCRdb running MiXCR on the multiplex PCR reads. Altogether 620,000 or so distinct CDR3 sequences are present, about 14% being singletons, with the ten largest covering around 12%. There are 15 residues in the CDR3. V lost 5 bases, J lost 6 bases, and 6 bases stayed unmatched. Germline CDR1 and CDR2: MNHEY and SMNVEV (reference sequence). This clonotype was observed at least ten times.

V and J are TRBV27 and TRBJ2-7; the match to TRBD2 covers 14 bases. The TCR sequence derives from a woman between 50 and 59 years old with Graves' ophthalmopathy. The sample taken for sequencing was blood. The CDR3 sequence: CASSAGLAGDGEQYF. The CDR3 DNA is TGTGCCAGCAGTGCGGGACTAGCGGGAGATGGCGAGCAGTACTTC.